These 29 T cell receptor beta chains came from one sample sequenced in a study of cytomegalovirus exposure and HLA in healthy donors. With 60 Vbeta and 13 Jbeta primers, the PCR was carried out. Produced via immunoSEQ multiplex PCR; TCRdb's table is partial and in-frame only. The data show around 190,000 clones, over 75% seen once. Sequenced sample: PBMCs. Receptors originate from a woman in her twenties or thirties in good health and CMV-seronegative.

CDR3 sequence: CASSLGTGLYGYTF. The CDR3 region has the DNA TGCGCCAGCAGCTTGGGGACAGGGTTGTATGGCTACACCTTC. The chain carries TRBV5-1 and TRBJ1-2; 8 bases line up with TRBD1. Trimming took 0 bases from V and 5 from J; bases not matched to a gene: 3. There are 14 residues in the CDR3. Germline V lookup: CDR1 SGHRS, CDR2 YFSETQ.

The chain has TRBV5-1 and TRBJ2-5; D is possibly TRBD1 (5 bases). The CDR3 loop spans 15 amino acids. Per germline, CDR1 SGHRS and CDR2 YFSETQ. Trimming left V 0 bases short and J 0 bases short, with 9 bases between. The CDR3 protein is CASSLAKGYQETQYF. CDR3 DNA: TGCGCCAGCAGCTTGGCCAAGGGGTACCAAGAGACCCAGTACTTC.

The chain employs TRBV7-9 and TRBJ2-1, with 11 bases that match TRBD2. V was pared by 2 bases and J by 15 bases, with 12 bases of the junction left unmatched. The CDR3 spans 15 residues. Per germline, CDR1 SEHNR and CDR2 FQNEAQ (reference sequence). The CDR3 reads CASSLTTLAGDPTFF. The CDR3 region has the DNA TGTGCCAGCAGCTTAACGACACTAGCGGGGGACCCGACGTTCTTC.

J is TRBJ2-3 and V is TRBV30, with unresolved D. V lost 5 bases and J lost 0, with 21 bases in between. This CDR3 region has 17 residues. The germline CDR1 and CDR2 sequences are GTSNPN and SVGIG (reference sequence). The CDR3 sequence: CAWHPPGLHPSTDTQYF. The CDR3 region has the DNA TGTGCCTGGCACCCCCCCGGGTTACACCCTAGCACAGATACGCAGTATTTT.

The chain combines TRBV7-9 with TRBJ1-5; no firm D call. The V end was cut by 1 base, the J end by 4 bases, with 11 bases between. Germline V CDR1 and CDR2: SEHNR, FQNEAQ (reference sequence). The CDR3 spans 15 residues. This CDR3 is CASSLGGGDNQPQHF. The CDR3 nucleotides read TGTGCCAGCAGCTTAGGTGGCGGAGATAATCAGCCCCAGCATTTT.

V gene TRBV11-2 combines with J gene TRBJ1-5; the D is unclear. In germline, CDR1 is SGHAT, CDR2 FQNNGV. The CDR3 contains 15 residues. V gave up 0 bases and J gave up 10 bases, with 16 bases separating them. As DNA, the CDR3 is TGTGCCAGCAGCTTAGATCGGGTAGGCCGTGGCCCCCAGCATTTT. This sequence encodes CASSLDRVGRGPQHF. The variable domain in full, with the rest retrieved from reference TRBV11-2 and TRBJ1-5, is EAGVAQSPRYKIIEKRQSVAFWCNPISGHATLYWYQQILGQGPKLLIQFQNNGVVDDSQLPKDRFSAERLKGVDSTLKIQPAKLEDSAVYLCASSLDRVGRGPQHFGDGTRLSIL.

The rearrangement joins TRBV5-1 to TRBJ2-3; a weak D match, TRBD1 (5 bases). V lost 2 bases to trimming and J lost 13 bases, with 23 bases between them. Looked up from germline, CDR1 is SGHRS and CDR2 is YFSETQ. CDR3 size: 15 residues. The CDR3 nucleotides are TGCGCCAGCAGCTTTCTAGGCCCAACTACCCGCAGGGAGTATTTT. Translation gives CASSFLGPTTRREYF.

This clone has just a few counts. An end of the junction differs from the germline gene, which may be a read error. The chain couples TRBV7-9 to TRBJ2-5; D gene ambiguous. This CDR3 region has 14 residues. The germline CDR1 and CDR2 sequences are SEHNR and FQNEAQ (reference sequence). In DNA, the CDR3 is TGTTCCAGCAGCTTCCGACTGATCCAAGAGACCCAGTACTTC. It translates to CSSSFRLIQETQYF.

The DNA of the CDR3 is TGTGCCAGCAGCCACCCTCTGTTTAGGACTAGCGGGGGGGCTGTGTTGTCAGGAACAGATACGCAGTATTTT. It yields the protein CASSHPLFRTSGGAVLSGTDTQYF. The chain uses TRBV4-2 and TRBJ2-3; the match to TRBD2 covers 15 bases. Germline V CDR1 and CDR2: LGHNA, YNFKEQ. This CDR3 contains 24 residues. Trimming at V came to 3 bases and at J to 3 bases, leaving 25 bases not matched to a gene.

The chain is built from TRBV6-1 and TRBJ2-7, with 7 bases aligning to TRBD2. Germline V lookup: CDR1 MNHNS, CDR2 SASEGT. This CDR3 comprises 15 residues. V was pared by 1 base and J by 0 bases, with 3 bases of the junction left unmatched. The CDR3 DNA reads TGTGCCAGCAGTGAAGAACTAGCGAGCTCCTACGAGCAGTACTTC. It specifies CASSEELASSYEQYF.

The V and J genes are TRBV6-5 and TRBJ2-3; 8 bases are shared with TRBD2. The V gene's germline CDR1 is MNHEY and CDR2 SVGAGI. The CDR3 is 15 residues long. The trim removed 4 bases at V and 3 bases at J, leaving 6 bases unmatched. The CDR3 here is CASSSGTSRTDTQYF. CDR3 DNA sequence: TGTGCCAGCAGTTCCGGGACTAGTAGAACAGATACGCAGTATTTT.

This clone was detected only a few times. This chain joins TRBV6-1 and TRBJ2-5; maybe TRBD2 (5 bases). Trimming removed 2 bases from V and 5 bases from J, with 18 bases in between. Germline V gene sequence: CDR1 MNHNS, CDR2 SASEGT. The CDR3 has 16 amino acids. The DNA for the CDR3 is TGTGCCAGCAGTGAACTAGCAAACAGCAACGGGGAGACCCAGTACTTC. Amino acids: CASSELANSNGETQYF.

The chain carries TRBV9 and TRBJ1-2; D is uncertain. CDR3 size: 16 residues. The ends were cut back, 0 bases at V and 0 bases at J, with 12 bases in the middle. Germline V gives CDR1 SGDLS, CDR2 YYNGEE. The CDR3 sequence is CASSVAPGTPNYGYTF. CDR3 bases: TGTGCCAGCAGCGTAGCTCCAGGTACCCCTAACTATGGCTACACCTTC.

This clone was counted between two and nine times. V is TRBV29-1 and J is TRBJ1-1; the D gene is possibly TRBD1 (5 bases). There are 12 residues in the CDR3. The germline gives CDR1 SQVTM, CDR2 ANQGSEA. Trimming stripped 7 bases from V and 2 bases from J, with 11 bases between. Here the CDR3 reads CSGGLGNTEAFF. The CDR3 region has the DNA TGCAGCGGGGGACTGGGAAACACTGAAGCTTTCTTT.

This clone appeared a few times. As DNA, the CDR3 is TGCAGCGTTGAAGAGTCCGACGGGGACAAAGCCTACGAGCAGTACTTC. Its translation is CSVEESDGDKAYEQYF. The J gene is TRBJ2-5, the V gene TRBV29-1; a possible D gene is TRBD1 (6 bases). The end of the DNA fits TRBJ2-7 better, so the J call may be wrong. CDR1 is SQVTM and CDR2 is ANQGSEA in the germline V gene. The CDR3 covers 16 residues.

The CDR3 nucleotides read TGTGCCAGCTCACCACAGACAGGGAGCTCCTATAATTCACCCCTCCACTTT. Protein: CASSPQTGSSYNSPLHF. The gene calls are TRBV18 and TRBJ1-6; 7 bases are a match to TRBD1. CDR3 length equals 17 residues. V lost 1 base, J lost 0 bases, and 3 bases stayed unmatched. Germline CDR1 reads KGHSH; CDR2 reads LQKENI.

V is TRBV5-1 and J is TRBJ1-1; 7 bases are a match to TRBD1. CDR1 SGHRS and CDR2 YFSETQ come from the germline V gene. J lost 2 bases, V lost 4 bases, and 8 bases had no gene match. The CDR3 contains 15 residues. DNA for the CDR3: TGCGCCAGCAGCCCTACGGGACAGAAAAACACTGAAGCTTTCTTT. Translating it yields CASSPTGQKNTEAFF.

This chain connects TRBV5-1 to TRBJ2-1; 10 nucleotides line up with TRBD2. The CDR3 totals 15 residues. V shed 2 bases, J shed 4 bases, and the junction held 3 bases outside the gene matches. Germline assignment: CDR1 SGHRS and CDR2 YFSETQ. The DNA for the CDR3 is TGCGCCAGCAGCTTACGACTAGCGGGTTACAATGAGCAGTTCTTC. It encodes CASSLRLAGYNEQFF.

The V and J genes are TRBV27 and TRBJ1-2; D unresolved. Germline loops: CDR1 MNHEY, CDR2 SMNVEV (reference sequence). CDR3 length: 15 residues. V dropped 4 bases and J dropped 0 bases, with 12 bases sitting between them. The CDR3 is CASSSTVQANYGYTF. The CDR3 DNA follows: TGTGCCAGCAGTTCAACGGTTCAAGCTAACTATGGCTACACCTTC.

The genes are TRBV5-1 and TRBJ2-7; D gene ambiguous. This CDR3 is 17 amino acids long. Germline V gives CDR1 SGHRS, CDR2 YFSETQ. Trimming shortened V by 4 bases and J by 1 base, and 21 bases separated the two germline ends. The CDR3 nucleotides are TGCGCCAGCAGCCCCGATACAGCTCCTCGGATTTCCTACGAGCAGTACTTC. Translating it yields CASSPDTAPRISYEQYF. Full variable domain (rest looked up from reference TRBV5-1 and TRBJ2-7): KAGVTQTPRYLIKTRGQQVTLSCSPISGHRSVSWYQQTPGQGLQFLFEYFSETQRNKGNFPGRFSGRQFSNSRSEMNVSTLELGDSALYLCASSPDTAPRISYEQYFGPGTRLTVT.

This chain uses TRBV20-1 with TRBJ1-1; possibly TRBD1 for D (6 bases). This CDR3 has 11 residues. CDR1 DFQATT and CDR2 SNEGSKA come from the germline V gene (reference sequence). V lost 3 bases, J lost 11 bases, and 13 bases lay in between. CDR3 DNA: TGCAGTGCTAGCTTCGGGGGGCCTGCTTTCTTT. Residues: CSASFGGPAFF.

The chain couples TRBV5-5 to TRBJ1-1; D uncertain. Germline CDR1 reads SGHKS; CDR2 reads YYEKEE (reference sequence). The V and J ends lost 0 bases and 1 base respectively, with 4 bases between them. The CDR3 runs 13 residues. Written as DNA, the CDR3 is TGTGCCAGCAGCTTGGGAGGGAACACTGAAGCTTTCTTT. As protein: CASSLGGNTEAFF.

The chain combines TRBV5-6 with TRBJ2-7, with D tentatively TRBD1 (5 bases). Germline V gene sequence: CDR1 SGHDT, CDR2 YYEEEE. The CDR3 is 14 residues long. V was clipped by 5 bases and J by 3 bases, with 15 bases between them. CDR3 sequence reads: CASSSNRHLYEQYF. CDR3 nucleotides: TGTGCCAGCAGTTCCAACAGGCACCTCTACGAGCAGTACTTC.

The chain has TRBV7-9 and TRBJ1-5, with D unresolved. Germline V gene lookup returns CDR1 SEHNR and CDR2 FQNEAQ (reference sequence). V was clipped by 5 bases and J by 4 bases, with 6 bases between them. The CDR3 runs 12 residues. The CDR3 DNA reads as TGTGCCAGCAGCCAGATAAATCAGCCCCAGCATTTT. Residues: CASSQINQPQHF.

In regard to this clone: A read error may account for a junction end that differs from germline. The gene calls are TRBV7-6 and TRBJ2-5; 9 nucleotides match TRBD2. The J call may be wrong; the DNA end is better matched by TRBJ2-7. This CDR3 has 14 residues. Germline V CDR1 and CDR2: SGHVS, FNYEAQ. The CDR3: CASRLAGEGNEQYF. DNA of the CDR3: TGTGCCAGCCGCTTAGCGGGAGAAGGGAACGAGCAGTACTTC.

Regarding this clone: At one boundary the junction diverges from the germline segment, which might be a read error. This sequence joins TRBV9 and TRBJ2-2; D gene ambiguous. Germline loops: CDR1 SGDLS, CDR2 YYNGEE. The CDR3 runs to 16 residues. The CDR3 loop reads CASNVEQLANTGELFF. The CDR3 coding sequence is TGTGCCAGCAACGTAGAGCAACTCGCGAACACCGGGGAGCTGTTTTTT. The full variable domain, with the rest looked up from reference TRBV9 and TRBJ2-2, is DSGVTQTPKHLITATGQRVTLRCSPRSGDLSVYWYQQSLDQGLQFLIQYYNGEERAKGNILERFSAQQFPDLHSELNLSSLELGDSALYFCASNVEQLANTGELFFGEGSRLTVL.

The V and J genes are TRBV2 and TRBJ1-2, with a weak D call TRBD1 (5 bases). CDR3 size: 10 residues. From germline, CDR1 is SNHLY and CDR2 FYNNEI. CDR3 sequence reads: CARGRTGYTF. The CDR3 DNA reads TGTGCAAGAGGTAGGACAGGCTACACCTTC.

This clone has a handful of counts. This chain connects TRBV19 to TRBJ2-1; 8 nucleotides match TRBD2. The CDR3 is 17 amino acids. V was pared by 0 bases and J by 5 bases, with 9 bases of the junction left unmatched. The germline V gene encodes CDR1 LNHDA and CDR2 SQIVND (reference sequence). In DNA form, the CDR3 reads TGTGCCAGTAGTATAGACGGGGGGGGCCGGCCACACAATGAGCAGTTCTTC. Encoded protein: CASSIDGGGRPHNEQFF.

The V gene is TRBV5-1, the J gene TRBJ1-1, with 7 bases lining up with TRBD1. V lost 5 bases to trimming and J lost 7 bases; unmatched junction nucleotides: 11. Germline CDR1 and CDR2: SGHRS and YFSETQ. The CDR3 is made up of 14 amino acids. The CDR3 nucleotides read TGCGCCAGCAGGGAGGGGACAGCCCCACTTGAAGCTTTCTTT. Amino acids: CASREGTAPLEAFF. The full variable domain, its missing parts supplied by reference TRBV5-1 and TRBJ1-1, is KAGVTQTPRYLIKTRGQQVTLSCSPISGHRSVSWYQQTPGQGLQFLFEYFSETQRNKGNFPGRFSGRQFSNSRSEMNVSTLELGDSALYLCASREGTAPLEAFFGQGTRLTVV.